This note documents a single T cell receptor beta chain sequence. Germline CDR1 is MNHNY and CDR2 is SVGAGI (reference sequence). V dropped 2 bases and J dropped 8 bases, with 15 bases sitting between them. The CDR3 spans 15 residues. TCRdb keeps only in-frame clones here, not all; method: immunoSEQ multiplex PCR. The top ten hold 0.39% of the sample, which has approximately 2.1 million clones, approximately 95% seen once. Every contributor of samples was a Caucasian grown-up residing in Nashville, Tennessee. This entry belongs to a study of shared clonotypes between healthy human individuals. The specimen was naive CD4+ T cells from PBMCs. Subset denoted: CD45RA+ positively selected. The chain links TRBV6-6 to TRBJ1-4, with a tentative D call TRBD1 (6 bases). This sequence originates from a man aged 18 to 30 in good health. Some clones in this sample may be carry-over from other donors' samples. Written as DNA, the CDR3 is TGTGCCAGCAGTTACCCGGGACGGAGGGGGGAAAAACTGTTTTTT. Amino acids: CASSYPGRRGEKLFF.